The rows below give T cell receptor beta chains drawn from one sample of a study of radiotherapy plus CTLA-4 blockade in lung cancer. Sequenced by immunoSEQ multiplex PCR; TCRdb stores in-frame clones only, minus some. The data contain approximately 33,000 clones, around four fifths of them singletons. This material consisted of peripheral blood, taken from a patient treated with radiotherapy plus ipilimumab. These TCRs come from a human donor with non-small cell lung cancer who had stable disease on radiotherapy plus ipilimumab. CDR3s include the opening cysteine and the closing phenylalanine or tryptophan. Each record gives: V gene, clone size, J gene, D gene, CDR3 protein, CDR3 DNA. A D gene is named only where the DNA matches it firmly. Where a row states a size, it is once, few, many or the class of an expanded clone; other rows omit it.

V: TRBV6-1
size: .
J: TRBJ2-5
D: .
CDR3: CASKGGVRTQYF
DNA: TGTGCCAGCAAAGGGGGGGTGCGGACCCAGTACTTC

V: TRBV14
size: .
J: TRBJ1-2
D: .
CDR3: CASSLLGEDGYGYTF
DNA: TGTGCCAGCAGCCTCCTCGGGGAGGATGGCTATGGCTACACCTTC

V: TRBV5-4
size: .
J: TRBJ1-5
D: TRBD1
CDR3: CASSQQGVSNQPQHF
DNA: TGTGCCAGCAGCCAACAGGGGGTGAGCAATCAGCCCCAGCATTTT

V: TRBV18
size: few
J: TRBJ2-1
D: TRBD2
CDR3: CASSPPGTSGANEQFF
DNA: TGTGCCAGCTCTCCTCCCGGGACTAGCGGGGCCAATGAGCAGTTCTTC

V: TRBV5-1
size: few
J: TRBJ1-6
D: TRBD1
CDR3: CASSSRGQGLSSASPLHF
DNA: TGCGCCAGCAGCTCACGGGGACAGGGTTTGTCATCGGCTTCACCCCTCCACTTT

V: TRBV5-5
size: .
J: TRBJ1-6
D: .
CDR3: CASSLEGRGVSPLHF
DNA: TGTGCCAGCAGCTTGGAAGGCAGGGGTGTTTCACCCCTCCACTTT

V: TRBV7-6
size: .
J: TRBJ1-3
D: TRBD1
CDR3: CASSLVGGGNTIYF
DNA: TGTGCCAGCAGCCTAGTAGGGGGCGGAAACACCATATATTTT

V: TRBV9
size: .
J: TRBJ1-3
D: .
CDR3: CASSVATQGPGNTIYF
DNA: TGTGCCAGCAGCGTAGCTACTCAGGGGCCTGGAAACACCATATATTTT

V: TRBV13
size: once
J: TRBJ1-5
D: .
CDR3: CASSSGRSPNQPQHF
DNA: TGTGCCAGCAGCTCGGGACGGTCCCCAAATCAGCCCCAGCATTTT

V: TRBV5-5
size: .
J: TRBJ1-1
D: TRBD1
CDR3: CASSSSGGLTEAFF
DNA: TGTGCCAGCAGCTCCTCAGGGGGTCTCACTGAAGCTTTCTTT

V: TRBV9
size: .
J: TRBJ2-3
D: .
CDR3: CASSVGSGGIVDTQYF
DNA: TGTGCCAGCAGCGTAGGGTCAGGGGGGATCGTGGATACGCAGTATTTT

V: TRBV19
size: .
J: TRBJ1-3
D: .
CDR3: CASRLWDYSGNTIYF
DNA: TGTGCCAGTAGGCTCTGGGACTACTCTGGAAACACCATATATTTT

V: TRBV7-9
size: .
J: TRBJ2-5
D: .
CDR3: CASSLGNQGRETQYF
DNA: TGTGCCAGCAGCTTAGGAAACCAAGGCAGGGAGACCCAGTACTTC

V: TRBV19
size: few
J: TRBJ1-4
D: .
CDR3: CASSSTRDFEKLFF
DNA: TGTGCCAGTAGTTCGACCAGGGACTTCGAAAAACTGTTTTTT

V: TRBV19
size: .
J: TRBJ1-3
D: .
CDR3: CATGHGYGGGNTIYF
DNA: TGTGCCACCGGACACGGGTATGGGGGTGGAAACACCATATATTTT

V: TRBV6-5
size: few
J: TRBJ2-1
D: .
CDR3: CASSRLGRHEQFF
DNA: TGTGCCAGCAGCCGTCTAGGGAGGCATGAGCAGTTCTTC

V: TRBV6-5
size: .
J: TRBJ1-6
D: .
CDR3: CASSSDTNAYNSPLHF
DNA: TGTGCCAGCAGTTCGGACACAAACGCCTATAATTCACCCCTCCACTTT

V: TRBV11-2
size: once
J: TRBJ1-1
D: .
CDR3: CASSPGRNTEAFF
DNA: TGTGCCAGCAGCCCCGGGAGGAACACTGAAGCTTTCTTT

V: TRBV6-1
size: once
J: TRBJ2-3
D: TRBD2
CDR3: CASRATSGGTDTQYF
DNA: TGTGCCAGCAGGGCGACTAGCGGGGGCACAGATACGCAGTATTTT

V: TRBV10-3
size: .
J: TRBJ2-3
D: TRBD2
CDR3: CAISGTGTSGGADTQYF
DNA: TGTGCCATCAGTGGGACCGGGACTAGCGGGGGCGCAGATACGCAGTATTTT

V: TRBV6-5
size: .
J: TRBJ1-2
D: TRBD1
CDR3: CASSEQGAYGYTF
DNA: TGTGCCAGCAGTGAACAGGGGGCATATGGCTACACCTTC

V: TRBV30
size: .
J: TRBJ1-2
D: TRBD1
CDR3: CAWSVSYQGAHGYTF
DNA: TGTGCCTGGAGTGTAAGTTATCAGGGGGCCCATGGCTACACCTTC

V: TRBV11-3
size: .
J: TRBJ2-5
D: TRBD2
CDR3: CASSGRGGAKTQYF
DNA: TGTGCCAGCAGCGGGCGGGGGGGCGCGAAGACCCAGTACTTC

V: TRBV29-1
size: .
J: TRBJ1-2
D: TRBD1
CDR3: CSAGHRGPSGYTF
DNA: TGCAGCGCTGGGCACAGGGGGCCGTCTGGCTACACCTTC

V: TRBV18
size: .
J: TRBJ1-2
D: TRBD1
CDR3: CASSPRTGGDYGYTF
DNA: TGTGCCAGCTCACCACGGACAGGGGGGGACTATGGCTACACCTTC

V: TRBV18
size: .
J: TRBJ2-7
D: TRBD1
CDR3: CASSPRDRISYEQYF
DNA: TGTGCCAGCTCACCCCGGGACAGGATTTCCTACGAGCAGTACTTC

V: TRBV28
size: .
J: TRBJ1-5
D: .
CDR3: CASSLPGVNNRPQHF
DNA: TGTGCCAGCAGTTTACCAGGGGTCAACAATCGGCCCCAGCATTTT

V: TRBV6-5
size: .
J: TRBJ1-1
D: .
CDR3: CASRQPLNTEAFF
DNA: TGTGCCTCCCGGCAGCCACTGAACACTGAAGCTTTCTTT